This T cell receptor beta chain was observed in a study of blood T cell repertoires in COVID-19 (dated by TCRdb to 2018 to 2021). About the investigation overall: Samples from collaborators originated in the United States, Italy and Spain and spanned both the acute and convalescent phases of COVID-19. The material from the prospective study consisted of cDNA or gDNA derived from T cells, B-cell-depleted T cells, or PBMCs. Deeply sampled blood TCRbeta repertoires from subjects exposed to, actively infected with, or recovered from COVID-19 were included in the dataset. The repertoires were released in a freely available public database meant as a resource for research on the immune response to SARS-CoV-2. The samples were drawn from two sources: the first 160 participants of the ongoing ImmuneRACE study, and 950 to 1,500 subjects contributed by 6 global collaborators. Nearly every sample came with metadata listing a de-identified subject ID, COVID-19 status, age in years and sex. HLA class I and class II types, where available, came from metadata supplied by the sample provider rather than from assay-based typing.

Participants in the prospective study were aged 18 to 89 years, lived in more than 20 United States geographic areas, and enrolled through a virtual design. To assign participants to cohorts, the prospective study relied on clinical history that participants themselves reported in a screening survey and a study questionnaire. ImmuneRACE Cohort 3 recovered participants were defined by two consecutive negative NP/OP PCR tests, healthcare professional clearance, or symptom resolution. In the prospective study, whole blood, serum and a nasopharyngeal or oropharyngeal swab were collected from each participant by mobile phlebotomists. Additional blood draws and questionnaires over an approximately two-month period could optionally be provided by prospective study participants. Prospective study blood samples were shipped either frozen or at room temperature before DNA extraction. About this clone: Its antigen target is currently unknown. No much larger clonotype is one base removed from it; base qualities were not supplied.

Clipping removes 0 bases from V and 1 base from J, with 12 as the unmatched junction base count. From its cysteine to its phenylalanine, the CDR3 spans 18 amino acids. Just CDR3 DNA is preserved here, 54 bases in frame from base 1. From a lookup of the germline V gene, CDR1 and CDR2 are SGHRS and YFSETQ. Paper-wide results and their limitations: The amount of clinical and demographic metadata varied by source and participant and was provided uncurated.

TCRbeta CDR3 regions were amplified from genomic DNA by means of the immunoSEQ Assay, a bias-controlled multiplex PCR. The paper's data handling went like this. Nucleated cell counts per sample were estimated from amplification of reference gene primers within the assay. To quantify the absolute abundance of each unique TCRbeta CDR3 rearrangement, sequence reads were collapsed and filtered. Productive Simpson clonality was computed per sample as the square root of Simpson's diversity index over productive rearrangements. In TCRdb, the immuneACCESS table is reduced to in-frame sequences with V and J assigned. These tables do not hold every clone; where another copy was compared, an unresolved V gene accounts for under half, and the others remain unexplained. V and J calls plus clone size are reproduced from that table; the DNA served to infer D and trimming. The sample table lists about 270,000 clones, 88% of them with a count of one. Under 3.5% of the sample comes from the top ten.

Sequencing was performed on PBMCs or T cells enriched from blood (not recorded which). The chain is assembled from TRBV5-1 and TRBJ2-7; TRBD2 aligns with 8 central bases. The TCR sequence derives from a woman aged 45-65 years who had recovered from COVID-19. The sequence in DNA is TGCGCCAGCAGCTTGGAAGGTGGCGGGAGGCGTAAGTCCTACGAGCAGTACTTC. It codes for CASSLEGGGRRKSYEQYF.